The clone carrying this TCR beta chain was seen a single time. V was pared by 5 bases and J by 4 bases, with 3 bases between. CDR3 length: 11 residues. Germline values: CDR1 SGHTA, CDR2 FQGNSA. This specimen belongs to a study of T cell changes during pregnancy in multiple sclerosis. The table came from immunoSEQ multiplex PCR; TCRdb's copy has only in-frame clones and leaves some out. This sample has 57,000 or so clones, with 75% to 95% found just once. The chain employs TRBV7-2 and TRBJ2-1; D remains ambiguous. The material sequenced was peripheral blood, taken after pregnancy. This sequence originates from a female donor in good health, enrolled as a control in a pregnancy study. The chain's CDR3 is CASSTYNEQFF. Written as DNA, the CDR3 is TGTGCCAGCAGCACTTACAATGAGCAGTTCTTC.